This is a list of T cell receptor beta chains from one sample in a study of human T cells and chemical hapten exposure. TCRdb called the RACE reads again in MiXCR, with one record for every CDR3 protein. The sample consists of some 65,000 distinct CDR3 sequences, roughly 6.1% of them appearing once. The sample was whole blood. These receptors were collected from a female donor in good health. Some clones in this sample may be carry-over from other donors' samples. CDR3s include the opening cysteine and the closing phenylalanine or tryptophan. A D gene is named only where the DNA matches it firmly. Clone size appears in some rows only: once, few, many, or a class for an expanded clone.

abundance	len	v_gene	d_gene	j_gene	CDR3aa	CDR3nt
few	16	TRBV18	TRBD1	TRBJ1-1	CASSPGTGTVNTEAFF	TGTGCCAGCTCACCCGGGACAGGGACGGTGAACACTGAAGCTTTCTTT
few	13	TRBV6-2/TRBV6-3	TRBD1	TRBJ1-1	CASSYYGTGEAFF	TGTGCCAGCAGTTACTATGGGACAGGTGAAGCTTTCTTT
few	14	TRBV11-2	-	TRBJ1-3	CASSFPVSGNTIYF	TGTGCCAGCAGCTTCCCTGTCTCTGGAAACACCATATATTTT
many	14	TRBV3-1	-	TRBJ2-5	CASSPPPLLETQYF	TGTGCCAGCAGCCCTCCTCCCCTGCTAGAGACCCAGTACTTC
many	15	TRBV7-9	-	TRBJ1-4	CASSSVGKGFEKLFF	TGTGCCAGCAGCTCAGTGGGGAAGGGTTTTGAAAAACTGTTTTTT
many	15	TRBV20-1	TRBD2	TRBJ2-3	CSAKTSGRDTDTQYF	TGCAGTGCAAAAACTAGCGGGAGGGATACAGATACGCAGTATTTT
many	15	TRBV2	TRBD2	TRBJ2-5	CASTSRTSGSKTQYF	TGTGCCAGCACATCCCGGACTAGCGGGAGTAAGACCCAGTACTTC
-	14	TRBV6-1	-	TRBJ1-1	CASSEGTMNTEAFF	TGTGCCAGCAGTGAAGGGACGATGAACACTGAAGCTTTCTTT
many	15	TRBV3-1	-	TRBJ2-6	CASSQQGSGANVLTF	TGTGCCAGCAGCCAACAGGGCTCTGGGGCCAACGTCCTGACTTTC
many	15	TRBV2	-	TRBJ1-4	CASSESGRVNEKLFF	TGTGCCAGCAGTGAGTCAGGACGGGTTAATGAAAAACTGTTTTTT
many	15	TRBV12-3/TRBV12-4	-	TRBJ2-2	CASSFSTANTGELFF	TGTGCCAGCAGTTTCTCCACCGCGAACACCGGGGAGCTGTTTTTT
few	16	TRBV24-1	TRBD1	TRBJ2-1	CATSGEGTGGGNEQFF	TGTGCCACCAGTGGCGAAGGGACAGGGGGTGGGAATGAGCAGTTCTTC
few	14	TRBV20-1	TRBD2	TRBJ2-7	CSAKRTSGRVEQYF	TGCAGTGCCAAAAGGACTAGCGGGAGGGTCGAGCAGTACTTC
few	16	TRBV6-1	TRBD2	TRBJ2-1	CASSPMTSGHYNEQFF	TGTGCCAGCAGTCCCATGACTAGCGGGCACTACAATGAGCAGTTCTTC
many	15	TRBV4-1	-	TRBJ2-7	CASSQGDLVSYEQYF	TGCGCCAGCAGCCAGGGGGACCTAGTATCCTACGAGCAGTACTTC
few	15	TRBV2	-	TRBJ1-5	CASSDEGRSNQPQHF	TGTGCCAGCAGTGATGAGGGGAGGAGCAATCAGCCCCAGCATTTT
few	14	TRBV6-5	TRBD1	TRBJ1-2	CASSYSDRSYGYTF	TGTGCCAGCAGTTACTCGGACAGGAGCTATGGCTACACCTTC
-	14	TRBV24-1	-	TRBJ2-2	CATSGNEETGELFF	TGTGCCACCTCGGGCAATGAGGAAACCGGGGAGCTGTTTTTT
many	15	TRBV12-3/TRBV12-4	-	TRBJ1-5	CASRTGTLSNQPQHF	TGTGCCAGCAGAACCGGGACGCTATCCAATCAGCCCCAGCATTTT
many	16	TRBV5-5	-	TRBJ1-2	CASSLAPPTGNYGYTF	TGTGCCAGCAGCTTGGCCCCTCCCACAGGGAACTATGGCTACACCTTC
-	13	TRBV29-1	TRBD2	TRBJ2-3	CSVVGRNTDTQYF	TGCAGCGTTGTCGGGAGGAACACAGATACGCAGTATTTT
few	15	TRBV5-6	TRBD1	TRBJ2-7	CASSTWTGRPYEQYF	TGTGCCAGCAGCACCTGGACAGGCCGGCCATACGAGCAGTACTTC
-	14	TRBV20-1	-	TRBJ2-7	CSAYETGYSYEQYF	TGCAGTGCGTATGAGACGGGCTACTCGTACGAGCAGTACTTC
few	18	TRBV2	TRBD1	TRBJ1-5	CASSGPTDRDYSNQPQHF	TGTGCCAGCAGTGGGCCCACGGACAGGGACTATAGCAATCAGCCCCAGCATTTT
-	15	TRBV2	-	TRBJ2-2	CASSPSLVSTGELFF	TGTGCCAGCAGCCCAAGTCTAGTTTCCACCGGGGAGCTGTTTTTT
-	19	TRBV7-6	TRBD2	TRBJ2-3	CASSLSAGLAGVGTDTQYF	TGTGCCAGCAGCTTATCGGCGGGGCTAGCGGGAGTTGGCACAGATACGCAGTATTTT
many	14	TRBV5-1	-	TRBJ1-3	CASSLEGTKNTIYF	TGCGCCAGCAGCTTGGAAGGGACGAAAAACACCATATATTTT
many	13	TRBV12-3/TRBV12-4	TRBD1	TRBJ2-7	CASISDRGNEQYF	TGTGCCAGCATCTCGGACAGGGGCAACGAGCAGTACTTC
-	12	TRBV20-1	-	TRBJ2-2	CSASRDPGELFF	TGCAGTGCTAGTAGGGACCCCGGGGAGCTGTTTTTT
many	16	TRBV20-1	TRBD2	TRBJ2-3	CSAPGIERDYTDTQYF	TGCAGTGCCCCTGGCATAGAGCGGGACTACACAGATACGCAGTATTTT
many	12	TRBV28	TRBD1	TRBJ2-7	CASSQQGNEQYF	TGTGCCAGCAGTCAACAGGGGAACGAGCAGTACTTC
few	11	TRBV10-3	-	TRBJ1-2	CAISRTWDYTF	TGTGCCATCAGCCGGACATGGGACTACACCTTC
few	12	TRBV27	-	TRBJ1-2	CASKGGNYGYTF	TGTGCCAGCAAGGGCGGAAACTATGGCTACACCTTC
few	15	TRBV14	TRBD2	TRBJ2-7	CASSRLTSVSYEQYF	TGTGCCAGCAGTCGTTTGACTAGCGTCTCCTACGAGCAGTACTTC
-	11	TRBV25-1	-	TRBJ2-1	CASSDYNEQFF	TGTGCCAGCAGTGATTACAATGAGCAGTTCTTC
many	15	TRBV27	-	TRBJ2-1	CASRDLRGPYNEQFF	TGTGCCAGCAGAGACTTGCGGGGCCCCTACAATGAGCAGTTCTTC
-	16	TRBV20-1	TRBD2	TRBJ2-3	CSARDTTSGRADTQYF	TGCAGTGCTAGGGACACGACTAGCGGGAGGGCAGATACGCAGTATTTT
-	12	TRBV20-1	-	TRBJ2-3	CSAEAHIDTQYF	TGCAGTGCTGAGGCGCATATAGATACGCAGTATTTT
many	14	TRBV28	-	TRBJ2-3	CASKEGSDTDTQYF	TGTGCCAGCAAAGAGGGTTCCGACACAGATACGCAGTATTTT
-	14	TRBV29-1	TRBD1	TRBJ1-2	CSVEDEDRGDGYTF	TGCAGCGTTGAAGATGAGGACAGGGGGGATGGCTACACCTTC
many	15	TRBV18	TRBD1	TRBJ1-5	CASSLLDRSDQPQHF	TGTGCCAGCTCACTCTTGGACAGGTCGGACCAGCCCCAGCATTTT
-	13	TRBV4-1	-	TRBJ1-2	CASSQGKGYGYTF	TGCGCCAGCAGCCAAGGCAAAGGGTATGGCTACACCTTC
many	15	TRBV29-1	-	TRBJ2-4	CSVEDRGAKGNIQYF	TGCAGCGTTGAAGATCGGGGCGCGAAGGGGAACATTCAGTACTTC
many	13	TRBV7-2	-	TRBJ1-1	CASSLIQGTEAFF	TGTGCCAGCAGCTTAATCCAGGGGACTGAAGCTTTCTTT
-	16	TRBV23-1	-	TRBJ2-2	CASSQGGTPNTGELFF	TGCGCCAGCAGTCAAGGGGGGACCCCGAACACCGGGGAGCTGTTTTTT
-	15	TRBV12-3/TRBV12-4	TRBD1	TRBJ2-7	CASRPARGQGYEQYF	TGTGCCAGCAGGCCCGCCAGGGGGCAGGGATACGAGCAGTACTTC
-	18	TRBV7-9	-	TRBJ2-3	CASSLAEGAAVYTDTQYF	TGTGCCAGCAGCTTAGCGGAGGGGGCAGCGGTTTACACAGATACGCAGTATTTT
few	12	TRBV6-5	-	TRBJ1-1	CASSYGPSEAFF	TGTGCCAGCAGTTACGGGCCCAGTGAAGCTTTCTTT
many	14	TRBV3-1	-	TRBJ1-2	CASSHRVLNYGYTF	TGTGCCAGCAGCCACAGGGTTTTGAACTATGGCTACACCTTC
few	13	TRBV2	-	TRBJ2-3	CASLLAGTDTQYF	TGTGCCAGCCTACTCGCCGGCACAGATACGCAGTATTTT
few	15	TRBV3-1	-	TRBJ2-2	CASSGGLLNTGELFF	TGTGCCAGCAGCGGGGGACTCCTTAACACCGGGGAGCTGTTTTTT
many	16	TRBV29-1	TRBD2	TRBJ2-1	CSVEDPAGGGYNEQFF	TGCAGCGTTGAAGATCCGGCGGGAGGGGGCTACAATGAGCAGTTCTTC
many	13	TRBV12-3/TRBV12-4	-	TRBJ1-4	CASSASPNEKLFF	TGTGCCAGCAGTGCCAGCCCTAATGAAAAACTGTTTTTT
-	15	TRBV11-2	TRBD1	TRBJ1-1	CASSLEGQVNTEAFF	TGTGCCAGCAGCTTAGAGGGACAGGTGAACACTGAAGCTTTCTTT